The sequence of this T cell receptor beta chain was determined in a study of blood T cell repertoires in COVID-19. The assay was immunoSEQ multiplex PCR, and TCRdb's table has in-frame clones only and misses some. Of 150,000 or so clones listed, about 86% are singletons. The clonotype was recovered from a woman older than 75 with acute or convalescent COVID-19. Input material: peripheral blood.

The CDR3 loop is CASSDSRRDTGELFF. For the CDR3, the DNA is TGCGCCAGCAGCGACTCTCGACGGGACACCGGGGAGCTGTTTTTT. This chain joins TRBV10-2 and TRBJ2-2; D is ambiguous. Germline V gives CDR1 WSHSY, CDR2 SAAADI. This CDR3 spans 15 amino acids. The V end was cut by 6 bases, the J end by 3 bases, with 14 bases between.